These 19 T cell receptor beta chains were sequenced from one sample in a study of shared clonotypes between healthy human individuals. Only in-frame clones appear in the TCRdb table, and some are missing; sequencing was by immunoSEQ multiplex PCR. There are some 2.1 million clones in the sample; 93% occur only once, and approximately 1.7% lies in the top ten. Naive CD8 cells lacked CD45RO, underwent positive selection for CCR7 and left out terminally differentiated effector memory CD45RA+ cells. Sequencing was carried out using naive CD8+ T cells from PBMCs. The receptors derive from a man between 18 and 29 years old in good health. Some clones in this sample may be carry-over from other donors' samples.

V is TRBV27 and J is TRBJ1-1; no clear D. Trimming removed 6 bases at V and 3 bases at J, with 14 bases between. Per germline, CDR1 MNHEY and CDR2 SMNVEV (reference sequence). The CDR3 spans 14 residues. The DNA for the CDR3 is TGTGCCAGCAGCCAAACTAAAACACACACTGAAGCTTTCTTT. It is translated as CASSQTKTHTEAFF.

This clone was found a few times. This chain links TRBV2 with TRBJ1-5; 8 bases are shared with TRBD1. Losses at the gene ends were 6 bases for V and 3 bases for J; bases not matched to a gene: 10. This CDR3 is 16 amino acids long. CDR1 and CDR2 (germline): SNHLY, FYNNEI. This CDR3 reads CASRKDRAVVNQPQHF. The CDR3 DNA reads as TGTGCCAGCAGGAAGGACAGGGCGGTCGTCAATCAGCCCCAGCATTTT.

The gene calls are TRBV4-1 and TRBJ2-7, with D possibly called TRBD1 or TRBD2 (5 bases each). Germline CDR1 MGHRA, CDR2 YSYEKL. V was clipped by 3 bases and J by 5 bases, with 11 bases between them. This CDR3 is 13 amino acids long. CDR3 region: CASSHGALNEQYF. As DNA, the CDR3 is TGCGCCAGCAGCCACGGGGCTTTAAACGAGCAGTACTTC.

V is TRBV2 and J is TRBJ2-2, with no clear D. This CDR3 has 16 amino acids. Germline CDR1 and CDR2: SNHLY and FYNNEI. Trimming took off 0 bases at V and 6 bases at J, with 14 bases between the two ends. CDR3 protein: CASSEATVSVPGELFF. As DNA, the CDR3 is TGTGCCAGCAGTGAAGCCACAGTCTCTGTGCCCGGGGAGCTGTTTTTT. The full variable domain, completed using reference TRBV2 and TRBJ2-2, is EPEVTQTPSHQVTQMGQEVILRCVPISNHLYFYWYRQILGQKVEFLVSFYNNEISEKSEIFDDQFSVERPDGSNFTLKIRSTKLEDSAMYFCASSEATVSVPGELFFGEGSRLTVL.

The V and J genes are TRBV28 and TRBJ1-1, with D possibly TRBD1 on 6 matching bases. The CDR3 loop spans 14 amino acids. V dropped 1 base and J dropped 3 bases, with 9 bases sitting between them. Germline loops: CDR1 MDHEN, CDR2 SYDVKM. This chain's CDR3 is CASSLYPGDTEAFF. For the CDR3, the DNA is TGTGCCAGCAGTTTATATCCAGGGGACACTGAAGCTTTCTTT. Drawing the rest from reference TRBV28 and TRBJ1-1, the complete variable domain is DVKVTQSSRYLVKRTGEKVFLECVQDMDHENMFWYRQDPGLGLRLIYFSYDVKMKEKGDIPEGYSVSREKKERFSLILESASTNQTSMYLCASSLYPGDTEAFFGQGTRLTVV.

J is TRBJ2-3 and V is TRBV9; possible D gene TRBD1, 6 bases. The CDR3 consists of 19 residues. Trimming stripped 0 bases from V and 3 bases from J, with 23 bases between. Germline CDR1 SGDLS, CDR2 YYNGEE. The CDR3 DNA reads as TGTGCCAGCAGCGTAGCTACTAGGGGGACGGGTCAGATGACAGATACGCAGTATTTT. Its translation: CASSVATRGTGQMTDTQYF.

The CDR3 reads CASSYSKGGIEQYF. DNA for the CDR3: TGTGCCAGCAGTTACTCGAAAGGAGGAATCGAGCAGTACTTC. This chain links TRBV6-5 with TRBJ2-7; weak D call: TRBD2 (5 bases). This CDR3 comprises 14 residues. Trimming removed 0 bases at V and 6 bases at J, with 12 bases between. Looked up from germline, CDR1 is MNHEY and CDR2 is SVGAGI.

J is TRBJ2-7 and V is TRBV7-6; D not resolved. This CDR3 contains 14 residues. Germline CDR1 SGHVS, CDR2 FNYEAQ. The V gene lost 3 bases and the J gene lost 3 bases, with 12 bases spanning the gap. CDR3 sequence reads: CASSFPPESYEQYF. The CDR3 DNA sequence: TGTGCCAGCAGCTTCCCCCCAGAGAGCTACGAGCAGTACTTC.

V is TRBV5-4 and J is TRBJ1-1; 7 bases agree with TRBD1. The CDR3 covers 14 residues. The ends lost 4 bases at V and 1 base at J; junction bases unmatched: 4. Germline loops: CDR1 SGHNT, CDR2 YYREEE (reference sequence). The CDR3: CASSPTGRNTEAFF. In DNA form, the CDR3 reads TGTGCCAGCAGCCCGACAGGGAGGAACACTGAAGCTTTCTTT.

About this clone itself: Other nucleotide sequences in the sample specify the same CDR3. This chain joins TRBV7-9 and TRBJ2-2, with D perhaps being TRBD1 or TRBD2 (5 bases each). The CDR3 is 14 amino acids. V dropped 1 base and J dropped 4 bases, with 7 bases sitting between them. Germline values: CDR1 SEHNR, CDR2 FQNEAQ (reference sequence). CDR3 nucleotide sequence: TGTGCCAGCAGCTTAGGTGGGGGCACCGGGGAGCTGTTTTTT. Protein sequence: CASSLGGGTGELFF.

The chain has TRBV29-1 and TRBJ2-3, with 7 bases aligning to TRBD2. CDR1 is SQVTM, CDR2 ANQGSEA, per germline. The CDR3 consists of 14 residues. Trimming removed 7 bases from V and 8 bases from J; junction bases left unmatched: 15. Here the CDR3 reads CSAPFAGASGTQYF. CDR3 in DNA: TGCAGCGCCCCTTTTGCGGGAGCATCGGGTACGCAGTATTTT.

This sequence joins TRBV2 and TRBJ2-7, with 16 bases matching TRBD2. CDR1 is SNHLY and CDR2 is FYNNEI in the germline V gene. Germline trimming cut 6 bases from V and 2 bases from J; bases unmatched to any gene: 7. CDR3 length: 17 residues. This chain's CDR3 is CASRNGTSGRAPYEQYF. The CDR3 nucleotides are TGTGCCAGCAGGAACGGGACTAGCGGGAGGGCCCCCTACGAGCAGTACTTC. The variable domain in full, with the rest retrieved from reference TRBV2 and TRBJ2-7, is EPEVTQTPSHQVTQMGQEVILRCVPISNHLYFYWYRQILGQKVEFLVSFYNNEISEKSEIFDDQFSVERPDGSNFTLKIRSTKLEDSAMYFCASRNGTSGRAPYEQYFGPGTRLTVT.

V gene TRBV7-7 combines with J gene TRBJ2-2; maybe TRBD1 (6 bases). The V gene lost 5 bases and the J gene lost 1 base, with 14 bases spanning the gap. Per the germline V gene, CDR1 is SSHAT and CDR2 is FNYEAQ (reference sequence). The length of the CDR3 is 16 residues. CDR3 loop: CASSPFSTGNTGELFF. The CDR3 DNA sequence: TGTGCCAGCAGCCCCTTCTCGACAGGGAACACCGGGGAGCTGTTTTTT.

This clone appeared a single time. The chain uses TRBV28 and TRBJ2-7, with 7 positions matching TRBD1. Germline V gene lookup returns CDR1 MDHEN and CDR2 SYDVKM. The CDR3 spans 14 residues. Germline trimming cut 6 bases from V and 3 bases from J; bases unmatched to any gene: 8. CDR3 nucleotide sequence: TGTGCCAGCAGCCTGGGACAGTCCCTCTACGAGCAGTACTTC. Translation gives CASSLGQSLYEQYF.

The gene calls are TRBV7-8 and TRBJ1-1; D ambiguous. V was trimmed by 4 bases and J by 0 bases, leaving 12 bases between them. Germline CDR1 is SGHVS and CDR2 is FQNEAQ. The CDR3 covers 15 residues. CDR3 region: CASSSYRRLNTEAFF. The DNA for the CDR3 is TGTGCCAGCAGCTCCTACCGACGGCTGAACACTGAAGCTTTCTTT.

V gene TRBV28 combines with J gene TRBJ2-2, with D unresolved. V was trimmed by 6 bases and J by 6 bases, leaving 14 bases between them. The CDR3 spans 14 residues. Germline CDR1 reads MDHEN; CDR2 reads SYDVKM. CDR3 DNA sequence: TGTGCCAGCAGCCACCGAGGTAGGGCCGGGGAGCTGTTTTTT. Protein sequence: CASSHRGRAGELFF. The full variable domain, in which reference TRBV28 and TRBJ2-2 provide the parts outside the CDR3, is DVKVTQSSRYLVKRTGEKVFLECVQDMDHENMFWYRQDPGLGLRLIYFSYDVKMKEKGDIPEGYSVSREKKERFSLILESASTNQTSMYLCASSHRGRAGELFFGEGSRLTVL.

The DNA for the CDR3 is TGTGCCAGCATCCAATTGGGCCTAGCGGGGTCCACCGGGGAGCTGTTTTTT. Protein sequence: CASIQLGLAGSTGELFF. The chain recombines TRBV27 with TRBJ2-2; 9 bases align to TRBD2. CDR1 and CDR2 (germline): MNHEY, SMNVEV (reference sequence). The CDR3 length is 17 residues. V shed 7 bases, J shed 4 bases, and the junction held 13 bases outside the gene matches.

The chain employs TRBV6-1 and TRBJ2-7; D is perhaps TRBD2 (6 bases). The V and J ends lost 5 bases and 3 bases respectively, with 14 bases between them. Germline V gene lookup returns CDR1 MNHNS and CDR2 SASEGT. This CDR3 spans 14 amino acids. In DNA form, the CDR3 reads TGTGCCAGCAGTACTAGCCAGAAATACTACGAGCAGTACTTC. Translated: CASSTSQKYYEQYF.

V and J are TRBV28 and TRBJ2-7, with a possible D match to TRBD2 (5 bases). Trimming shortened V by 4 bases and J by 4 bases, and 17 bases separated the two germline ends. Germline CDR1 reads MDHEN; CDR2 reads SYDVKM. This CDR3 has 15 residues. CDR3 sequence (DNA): TGTGCCAGCAGTTCCTCCCGTGCGGGTCCGTACGAGCAGTACTTC. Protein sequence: CASSSSRAGPYEQYF.